The 8 T cell receptor beta chains below come from one sample, sequenced in a study of cytomegalovirus exposure and HLA in healthy donors. The PCR used 60 Vbeta and 13 Jbeta primers. Using immunoSEQ multiplex PCR, the repertoire was profiled, and TCRdb retains in-frame clones only, with some absent. The sample's table shows 56,000 or so clones. The specimen sequenced was PBMCs. Receptors were obtained from a female donor in good health and CMV-seronegative.

V and J are TRBV18 and TRBJ1-6, with a weak D call TRBD1 (5 bases). The CDR3 extends over 13 amino acids. CDR1 is KGHSH, CDR2 LQKENI, per germline. The germline V and J ends were trimmed by 4 bases and 9 bases, with 10 bases remaining between them. Here the CDR3 DNA reads TGTGCCAGCTCACACGACCAGGGTTCACCCCTCCACTTT. Protein sequence: CASSHDQGSPLHF.

The chain uses TRBV30 and TRBJ1-3; D not resolved. CDR1 and CDR2 from the germline V gene are GTSNPN and SVGIG (reference sequence). The ends were cut back, 4 bases at V and 4 bases at J, with 5 bases in the middle. This CDR3 is 11 amino acids long. For the CDR3, the DNA is TGTGCCTGGACGGGGGGAAACACCATATATTTT. Translation gives CAWTGGNTIYF.

The V gene is TRBV30, the J gene TRBJ1-2; no definite D call. The CDR3 loop spans 12 amino acids. Germline-derived CDR1 and CDR2 are GTSNPN and SVGIG (reference sequence). V was trimmed by 4 bases and J by 8 bases, leaving 14 bases between them. CDR3 sequence (DNA): TGTGCCTGGAAAATGGGGAGGGAGGGCTACACCTTC. Its translation is CAWKMGREGYTF.

CDR3 sequence reads: CASLKDKLLTYEQYF. In DNA, the CDR3 is TGTGCCAGCCTGAAGGACAAGCTCCTGACCTACGAGCAGTACTTC. This sequence joins TRBV6-4 and TRBJ2-7; the D gene is possibly TRBD1 (5 bases). There are 15 residues in the CDR3. The germline gives CDR1 MRHNA, CDR2 SNTAGT. V lost 8 bases to trimming and J lost 2 bases, with 19 bases between them.

V usage is TRBV5-1 and J usage is TRBJ1-6, with D maybe TRBD1 (5 bases). The CDR3 consists of 14 residues. With 3 bases removed from V and 6 bases from J, the gap between germline ends came to 10 bases. Germline CDR1 and CDR2: SGHRS and YFSETQ. The CDR3 region is CASSSTETNSPLHF. The CDR3 nucleotides read TGCGCCAGCAGCTCGACAGAGACTAATTCACCCCTCCACTTT.

The chain uses TRBV2 and TRBJ2-1; D gene unclear. The CDR3 contains 11 residues. Trimming cost V 10 bases and J 5 bases, with 9 bases left between them. Germline-derived CDR1 and CDR2 are SNHLY and FYNNEI. CDR3 sequence (DNA): TGTGCCACGGAGACTGACAATGAGCAGTTCTTC. Residues: CATETDNEQFF. The variable domain in full, with the rest retrieved from reference TRBV2 and TRBJ2-1, is EPEVTQTPSHQVTQMGQEVILRCVPISNHLYFYWYRQILGQKVEFLVSFYNNEISEKSEIFDDQFSVERPDGSNFTLKIRSTKLEDSAMYFCATETDNEQFFGPGTRLTVL.

The rearrangement joins TRBV4-3 to TRBJ1-1, with D uncertain. This CDR3 region has 15 residues. Trimming removed 1 base at V and 6 bases at J, with 15 bases between. Germline CDR1 reads LGHNA; CDR2 reads YSLEER. This chain's CDR3 is CASSQVRGEVAEAFF. CDR3 nucleotides: TGCGCCAGCAGCCAAGTCCGTGGGGAGGTTGCTGAAGCTTTCTTT.

The chain is built from TRBV7-2 and TRBJ2-7; 9 bases fit TRBD2. V lost 3 bases to trimming and J lost 5 bases; unmatched junction nucleotides: 11. CDR1 is SGHTA, CDR2 FQGNSA, per germline. The CDR3 has 16 amino acids. CDR3 nucleotides: TGTGCCAGCAGCTTTTTAGCGGGGGCCAAGGGGGACGAGCAGTACTTC. This gives the protein CASSFLAGAKGDEQYF.